This record looks at one T cell receptor (beta chain) sequence and its context. The antigen is unknown. The data originate from a study of cytomegalovirus exposure and HLA in healthy donors. Findings and limits, study-wide: Later analysis identified a missense DCLRE1C variant that was linked to TCR beta V- and J-gene trimming.

Germline CDR1 reads SGHDT; CDR2 reads YYEEEE. This CDR3 contains 14 residues. V shed 0 bases and J shed 7 bases, with 13 bases lying between them. Primers for the PCR totalled 60 Vbeta and 13 Jbeta. Repertoires were generated with immunoSEQ multiplex PCR, while TCRdb's copy carries only in-frame clones and drops some. The specimen's table records about 76,000 clones. Sequenced input: PBMCs. The source of this sequence is a woman aged 40-49 years in good health and CMV-seropositive. The chain joins TRBV5-6 to TRBJ1-2; no reliable D call. The CDR3 spells CASSLGGQHFGYTF. In DNA, the CDR3 is TGTGCCAGCAGCTTGGGAGGTCAGCACTTTGGCTACACCTTC.